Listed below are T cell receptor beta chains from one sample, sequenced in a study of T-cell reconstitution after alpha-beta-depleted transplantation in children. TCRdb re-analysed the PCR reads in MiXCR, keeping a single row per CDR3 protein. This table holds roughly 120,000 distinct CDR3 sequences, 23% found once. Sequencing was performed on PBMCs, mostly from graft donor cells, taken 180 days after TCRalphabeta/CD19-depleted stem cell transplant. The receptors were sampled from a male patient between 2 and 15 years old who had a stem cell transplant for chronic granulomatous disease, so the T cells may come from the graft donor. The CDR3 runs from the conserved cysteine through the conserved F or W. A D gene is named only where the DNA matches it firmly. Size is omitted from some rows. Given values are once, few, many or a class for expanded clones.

CASSSGRAWELFF,TGTGCCAGCAGCTCCGGGAGGGCCTGGGAGCTGTTTTTT,TRBV7-1,13,TRBD2,TRBJ2-2,-
CASSSPSNEQFF,TGTGCCAGCAGCTCCCCGTCTAATGAGCAGTTCTTC,TRBV7-2,12,-,TRBJ2-1,-
CASSFGAATGGYEQYF,TGTGCCAGCAGTTTTGGTGCGGCGACAGGGGGCTACGAGCAGTACTTC,TRBV27,16,TRBD1,TRBJ2-7,many
CASSQDHWGSNTGELFF,TGTGCCAGCAGCCAAGATCATTGGGGTTCAAACACCGGGGAGCTGTTTTTT,TRBV4-2,17,-,TRBJ2-2,few
CATSRDPAGGIADTQYF,TGTGCCACCAGCAGAGATCCAGCGGGCGGGATCGCAGATACGCAGTATTTT,TRBV15,17,-,TRBJ2-3,few
CASSEETGSYTEAFF,TGTGCCAGCAGTGAAGAGACAGGGTCGTACACTGAAGCTTTCTTT,TRBV25-1,15,TRBD1,TRBJ1-1,-
CASSPRTVSYEQYF,TGTGCCAGCAGCCCTAGGACTGTTTCCTACGAGCAGTACTTC,TRBV9,14,-,TRBJ2-7,-
CASSRTGTGSYEQYF,TGTGCCAGCAGCCGAACCGGGACAGGGAGCTACGAGCAGTACTTC,TRBV3-1,15,TRBD1,TRBJ2-7,few
CASRHAGGEQYF,TGTGCCAGCAGGCACGCCGGAGGGGAGCAGTACTTC,TRBV27,12,-,TRBJ2-7,-
CASSYTLMNTEAFF,TGTGCCAGCAGTTATACCTTAATGAACACTGAAGCTTTCTTT,TRBV6-5,14,-,TRBJ1-1,few
CASTGSSYNEQFF,TGTGCCAGCACAGGGAGCTCCTACAATGAGCAGTTCTTC,TRBV28,13,-,TRBJ2-1,few
CASSHTLTQYF,TGTGCCAGCAGCCACACTCTAACGCAGTATTTT,TRBV14,11,-,TRBJ2-3,many
CSVPGPSLNVLTF,TGCAGCGTTCCAGGGCCCTCCCTCAACGTCCTGACTTTC,TRBV29-1,13,-,TRBJ2-6,-
CSAYLFLDQETQYF,TGCAGTGCATATCTCTTCCTGGACCAAGAGACCCAGTACTTC,TRBV20-1,14,-,TRBJ2-5,many
CASSFANYEQYF,TGTGCCAGCAGCTTCGCCAACTACGAGCAGTACTTC,TRBV7-2,12,-,TRBJ2-7,-
CASSHREDQPQHF,TGTGCCAGCAGTCACAGGGAGGATCAGCCCCAGCATTTT,TRBV6-2/TRBV6-3,13,-,TRBJ1-5,many
CASSLEQGTNEQFF,TGTGCCAGCAGCTTAGAGCAGGGTACGAATGAGCAGTTCTTC,TRBV7-2,14,-,TRBJ2-1,few
CASQRESSYNEQFF,TGCGCCAGCCAGCGGGAATCCTCCTACAATGAGCAGTTCTTC,TRBV5-1,14,TRBD2,TRBJ2-1,many
CSARVLTGRDQETQYF,TGCAGTGCTAGAGTCCTGACAGGAAGGGACCAAGAGACCCAGTACTTC,TRBV20-1,16,-,TRBJ2-5,few
CASSGHPALYNEQFF,TGTGCCAGCAGCGGACACCCAGCGCTCTACAATGAGCAGTTCTTC,TRBV3-1,15,-,TRBJ2-1,-
CASSFRDRGRDEQFF,TGTGCCAGCAGTTTTCGGGACAGGGGGCGCGATGAGCAGTTCTTC,TRBV28,15,TRBD1,TRBJ2-1,few
CCARDPSGTAGALFF,TGCTGTGCTAGAGATCCGTCAGGGACGGCCGGGGCGCTGTTTTTT,TRBV20-1,15,-,TRBJ2-2,-
CASSPPPSRRERKSREADTQYF,TGTGCCAGCTCACCACCGCCAAGTAGGCGGGAACGAAAGTCACGAGAGGCGGATACGCAGTATTTT,TRBV18,22,-,TRBJ2-3,many